The 32 T cell receptor beta chains below come from one sample, sequenced in a study of OX40 agonist ivuxolimab in advanced cancers. Generated by immunoSEQ multiplex PCR, the TCRdb table keeps only in-frame clones and is missing some. The repertoire consists of over 80,000 clones, with approximately 90% occurring once and the leading ten covering 0.82%. This sample comprised CD4+ or CD8+ T cells sorted from blood, obtained in a trial of the OX40 agonist ivuxolimab. The receptors were gathered from an adult with an advanced solid tumor such as melanoma, head and neck, liver or kidney cancer.

The chain is built from TRBV9 and TRBJ2-2, with unresolved D. The CDR3 runs 14 residues. Germline values: CDR1 SGDLS, CDR2 YYNGEE. V lost 1 base and J 0 bases, leaving 4 bases between the germline ends. CDR3 coding DNA: TGTGCCAGCAGCGTACAACCGAACACCGGGGAGCTGTTTTTT. Its translation is CASSVQPNTGELFF.

The genes are TRBV11-2 and TRBJ2-3; TRBD2 agrees at 14 bases. Germline CDR1 SGHAT, CDR2 FQNNGV. The J segment lost 8 bases and the V segment lost 0 bases, leaving 4 bases of the junction unmatched. There are 16 residues in the CDR3. The DNA of the CDR3 is TGTGCCAGCAGCTTAGATACAGGGACTAGCGGGAGTACGCAGTATTTT. Its protein product is CASSLDTGTSGSTQYF.

This rearrangement joins TRBV5-1 to TRBJ2-6; D is undetermined. In germline, CDR1 is SGHRS, CDR2 YFSETQ. Trimming shortened V by 0 bases and J by 1 base, and 5 bases separated the two germline ends. CDR3 length: 15 amino acids. CDR3 DNA: TGCGCCAGCAGCTTGGGAGTGTCTGGGGCCAACGTCCTGACTTTC. This sequence encodes CASSLGVSGANVLTF.

The chain employs TRBV7-2 and TRBJ2-5; D is unresolved. Germline CDR1 is SGHTA and CDR2 is FQGNSA. V lost 0 bases and J lost 3, with 2 bases in between. This CDR3 contains 12 residues. This chain's CDR3 is CASSLAEETQYF. The CDR3 DNA follows: TGTGCCAGCAGCTTAGCGGAAGAGACCCAGTACTTC.

The CDR3 sequence is CASSIKGSSGNTIYF. CDR3 coding DNA: TGTGCCAGTAGTATTAAGGGGAGCTCTGGAAACACCATATATTTT. The rearrangement uses TRBV19 and TRBJ1-3; weak D call: TRBD1 (5 bases). Per germline, CDR1 LNHDA and CDR2 SQIVND (reference sequence). V lost 3 bases and J lost 0, with 9 bases in between. CDR3 length: 15 amino acids.

This clone showed up just a few times. CDR3 protein: CASSLLYSPNEKLFF. The CDR3 DNA reads TGTGCCAGCAGCCTTCTATATTCACCTAATGAAAAACTGTTTTTT. The J gene is TRBJ1-4, the V gene TRBV11-2; D is undetermined. V was clipped by 5 bases and J by 3 bases, with 13 bases between them. The germline V gene has CDR1 SGHAT and CDR2 FQNNGV. The CDR3 loop spans 15 amino acids. The complete variable domain, with remaining parts taken from reference TRBV11-2 and TRBJ1-4, reads EAGVAQSPRYKIIEKRQSVAFWCNPISGHATLYWYQQILGQGPKLLIQFQNNGVVDDSQLPKDRFSAERLKGVDSTLKIQPAKLEDSAVYLCASSLLYSPNEKLFFGSGTQLSVL.

The J gene is TRBJ2-2, the V gene TRBV28; D is unresolved. The V end lost 7 bases, the J end lost 4 bases, and 10 bases lay between the germline ends. Looked up from germline, CDR1 is MDHEN and CDR2 is SYDVKM. This CDR3 has 13 amino acids. CDR3 loop: CASNRPPTGELFF. CDR3 DNA sequence: TGTGCCAGCAATAGGCCTCCCACCGGGGAGCTGTTTTTT. Looking up the rest from reference TRBV28 and TRBJ2-2 gives the full variable domain: DVKVTQSSRYLVKRTGEKVFLECVQDMDHENMFWYRQDPGLGLRLIYFSYDVKMKEKGDIPEGYSVSREKKERFSLILESASTNQTSMYLCASNRPPTGELFFGEGSRLTVL.

The chain joins TRBV6-1 to TRBJ2-5, with D tentatively TRBD1 or TRBD2 (5 bases each). Germline V lookup: CDR1 MNHNS, CDR2 SASEGT. V lost 3 bases to trimming and J lost 4 bases, with 18 bases between them. CDR3 size: 16 residues. This CDR3 reads CASSEGVVGRGETQYF. The CDR3, as DNA: TGTGCCAGCAGTGAGGGGGTCGTGGGAAGGGGAGAGACCCAGTACTTC.

The sample holds one count of this clone. The chain couples TRBV7-6 to TRBJ2-1; D remains unclear. Trimming took 1 base from V and 9 from J, leaving 13 bases between them. CDR1 is SGHVS and CDR2 is FNYEAQ in the germline V gene. There are 14 residues in the CDR3. CDR3 nucleotide sequence: TGTGCCAGCAGCTTAGAGGATAGAGTCGCTGAGCAGTTCTTC. Translation gives CASSLEDRVAEQFF.

This clone was counted a single time. This chain uses TRBV18 with TRBJ2-3; 10 bases map to TRBD1. This CDR3 region has 16 residues. The trim removed 5 bases at V and 4 bases at J, leaving 9 bases unmatched. Germline CDR1 reads KGHSH; CDR2 reads LQKENI. CDR3 protein: CASSSRQGAGADTQYF. CDR3 sequence (DNA): TGTGCCAGCTCATCCCGACAGGGGGCTGGGGCAGATACGCAGTATTTT.

V usage is TRBV5-1 and J usage is TRBJ1-1, with no clear D. Germline lookup yields CDR1 SGHRS and CDR2 YFSETQ. Trimming stripped 1 base from V and 2 bases from J, with 9 bases between. The CDR3 is made up of 14 amino acids. CDR3 in DNA: TGCGCCAGCAGCTTGAACCTGGCTAACACTGAAGCTTTCTTT. This gives the protein CASSLNLANTEAFF.

This rearrangement joins TRBV5-4 to TRBJ1-1; D is unresolved. Trimming removed 2 bases at V and 8 bases at J, with 13 bases between. The CDR3 has 13 amino acids. The V gene's germline CDR1 is SGHNT and CDR2 YYREEE (reference sequence). The CDR3 is CASSFKTAGEAFF. In DNA, the CDR3 is TGTGCCAGCAGCTTCAAAACAGCCGGGGAAGCTTTCTTT.

This clone was seen only once. The chain uses TRBV6-1 and TRBJ2-5; D possibly corresponds to TRBD2 (6 bases). The CDR3 extends over 12 amino acids. Trimming took 4 bases from V and 9 from J, leaving 12 bases between them. Germline V CDR1 and CDR2: MNHNS, SASEGT. CDR3 amino acids: CASSGDSTSQYF. CDR3 coding DNA: TGTGCCAGCAGTGGGGACTCCACATCCCAGTACTTC.

The chain has TRBV7-9 and TRBJ1-2; D not resolved. The V end was cut by 1 base, the J end by 5 bases, with 8 bases between. CDR1 is SEHNR and CDR2 is FQNEAQ in the germline V gene (reference sequence). There are 13 residues in the CDR3. DNA for the CDR3: TGTGCCAGCAGCTTAGGGCGGACTTATGGCTACACCTTC. It yields the protein CASSLGRTYGYTF.

The rearrangement links TRBV7-6 to TRBJ1-5; D is uncertain. This CDR3 is built from 16 residues. CDR1 SGHVS and CDR2 FNYEAQ come from the germline V gene. V was pared by 5 bases and J by 0 bases, with 14 bases between. The CDR3 protein is CASSPRGGDSNQPQHF. CDR3 in DNA: TGTGCCAGCAGCCCCCGCGGTGGAGATAGCAATCAGCCCCAGCATTTT.

The J gene is TRBJ2-7, the V gene TRBV23-1, with D tentatively TRBD1 (5 bases). TRBV23-1 is an ORF, with its function uncertain. The CDR3 has 15 amino acids. V lost 1 base and J 6 bases, leaving 16 bases between the germline ends. The CDR3, as DNA: TGCGCCAGCAGTCAATTCAGAGACAGCACTCCCGAGCAGTACTTC. It yields the protein CASSQFRDSTPEQYF.

The chain employs TRBV19 and TRBJ1-2, with 8 positions matching TRBD1. The germline V gene encodes CDR1 LNHDA and CDR2 SQIVND (reference sequence). The length of the CDR3 is 13 residues. The V segment lost 5 bases and the J segment 8 bases; nucleotides outside the gene matches: 7. The CDR3 loop reads CASSVTGAAGYTF. The CDR3 bases are TGTGCCAGTAGTGTGACAGGGGCGGCAGGCTACACCTTC.

The chain combines TRBV5-1 with TRBJ1-3, with TRBD1 matching 11 bases. This CDR3 comprises 16 residues. CDR1 and CDR2 from the germline V gene are SGHRS and YFSETQ. Germline trimming cut 4 bases from V and 4 bases from J; bases unmatched to any gene: 7. CDR3 nucleotides: TGCGCCAGCAGCCCCGGGACAGGGGGTTTAGGAAACACCATATATTTT. It encodes CASSPGTGGLGNTIYF.

The chain combines TRBV30 with TRBJ2-3, with TRBD2 matching 7 bases. The CDR3 contains 16 residues. The germline V gene has CDR1 GTSNPN and CDR2 SVGIG (reference sequence). V lost 1 base to trimming and J lost 0 bases; unmatched junction nucleotides: 7. Written as DNA, the CDR3 is TGTGCCTGGAGTGGGGTGGCTAGCGGTAGCACAGATACGCAGTATTTT. This translates into CAWSGVASGSTDTQYF.

The rearrangement joins TRBV6-6 to TRBJ1-4; 7 bases align to TRBD1. There are 16 residues in the CDR3. CDR1 and CDR2 from the germline V gene are MNHNY and SVGAGI (reference sequence). Unmatched junction bases numbered 11, after V lost 7 bases and J lost 3 bases. This CDR3 reads CASIFGTAWANEKLFF. The CDR3 DNA sequence: TGTGCCAGCATTTTCGGGACAGCCTGGGCTAATGAAAAACTGTTTTTT.

The count of this clone is one. The chain couples TRBV6-5 to TRBJ2-1, with 10 bases lining up with TRBD2. With V trimmed by 6 bases and J by 4 bases, 3 bases remained unmatched. There are 14 residues in the CDR3. Germline CDR1 and CDR2: MNHEY and SVGAGI. Here the CDR3 reads CASRMTSGYNEQFF. The CDR3 DNA follows: TGTGCCAGCAGAATGACTAGCGGGTACAATGAGCAGTTCTTC.

This clone was recorded only once. The CDR3 reads CASRITGTGVSEQYF. DNA of the CDR3: TGTGCCAGCAGGATAACCGGGACAGGGGTGTCCGAGCAGTACTTC. The V gene is TRBV6-1, the J gene TRBJ2-7, with 10 bases lining up with TRBD1. Germline V CDR1 and CDR2: MNHNS, SASEGT. V shed 6 bases, J shed 6 bases, and the junction held 11 bases outside the gene matches. This CDR3 is built from 15 residues.

The chain is built from TRBV19 and TRBJ1-5, with D hard to call. Germline V gene lookup returns CDR1 LNHDA and CDR2 SQIVND (reference sequence). CDR3 size: 14 residues. V gave up 7 bases and J gave up 5 bases, with 15 bases separating them. This CDR3 reads CASTYGGGHQPQHF. Written as DNA, the CDR3 is TGTGCCAGTACATACGGAGGTGGACATCAGCCCCAGCATTTT.

The chain carries TRBV5-1 and TRBJ1-2, with a possible D match to TRBD1 (6 bases). CDR3 size: 15 residues. The ends were cut back, 5 bases at V and 4 bases at J, with 18 bases in the middle. Germline CDR1 SGHRS, CDR2 YFSETQ. CDR3: CASRWSGEGGYGYTF. In DNA, the CDR3 is TGCGCCAGCAGATGGTCCGGGGAAGGGGGCTATGGCTACACCTTC.

This clone has just one count. This rearrangement joins TRBV2 to TRBJ1-5; tentatively, D is TRBD1 (6 bases). The CDR3 has 17 amino acids. The V and J ends lost 4 bases and 6 bases respectively, with 22 bases between them. Germline CDR1 SNHLY, CDR2 FYNNEI. The CDR3 protein is CASSGSHTGTHPQPQHF. The CDR3 DNA sequence: TGTGCCAGCAGTGGGTCCCATACAGGGACCCACCCTCAGCCCCAGCATTTT.

The rearrangement links TRBV6-1 to TRBJ1-3, with 8 bases matching TRBD1. The CDR3 sequence is 14 residues long. Trimming took 7 bases from V and 0 from J; bases not matched to a gene: 2. CDR1 and CDR2 from the germline V gene are MNHNS and SASEGT. CDR3 protein: CASNDRGSGNTIYF. The CDR3 DNA reads TGTGCCAGCAACGACAGGGGCTCTGGAAACACCATATATTTT.

The rearrangement joins TRBV5-8 to TRBJ1-1, with a weak D call TRBD1 (6 bases). Germline V gene data show CDR1 as SGHTS and CDR2 as YDEGEE. The CDR3 sequence is 16 residues long. V was cut by 4 bases and J by 6 bases, with 22 bases left in between. CDR3 sequence reads: CASSLFGARGWAEAFF. The CDR3 coding sequence is TGTGCCAGCAGCCTATTTGGCGCCAGGGGTTGGGCTGAAGCTTTCTTT.

Only one count was recorded for this clone. The rearrangement links TRBV6-1 to TRBJ1-2; maybe TRBD1 (5 bases). Trimming left V 2 bases short and J 0 bases short, with 10 bases between. CDR1 and CDR2 (germline): MNHNS, SASEGT. This CDR3 contains 15 residues. CDR3 amino acids: CASSELRGTNYGYTF. The DNA of the CDR3 is TGTGCCAGCAGTGAATTGAGGGGAACTAACTATGGCTACACCTTC.

The chain has TRBV11-2 and TRBJ2-3; D is perhaps TRBD2 (5 bases). This CDR3 has 13 residues. Trimming pared 4 bases from V and 2 bases from J, leaving 7 bases between. Germline V gives CDR1 SGHAT, CDR2 FQNNGV. This CDR3 is CASSYDYTDTQYF. CDR3 in DNA: TGTGCCAGCAGCTACGACTACACAGATACGCAGTATTTT.

This rearrangement joins TRBV27 to TRBJ1-1; the match to TRBD1 covers 12 bases. Per germline, CDR1 MNHEY and CDR2 SMNVEV (reference sequence). Germline trimming cut 4 bases from V and 6 bases from J; bases unmatched to any gene: 24. The CDR3 sequence is 21 residues long. For the CDR3, the DNA is TGTGCCAGCAGTTCCTCTATCCGGGACAGGGGGCGCGGAAGGGGTTCGGCTGAAGCTTTCTTT. Its protein product is CASSSSIRDRGRGRGSAEAFF.

The rearrangement uses TRBV2 and TRBJ2-1; 8 bases align to TRBD1. The V gene's germline CDR1 is SNHLY and CDR2 FYNNEI. J gave up 7 bases and V 6 bases, and 11 bases lay outside the gene matches. CDR3 length: 15 residues. CDR3 sequence (DNA): TGTGCCAGCAGCCCCACAGGGGGAATACGGAATGAGCAGTTCTTC. Its protein product is CASSPTGGIRNEQFF.

The chain carries TRBV2 and TRBJ1-6, with D perhaps matching TRBD1 (5 bases). The CDR3 extends over 15 amino acids. The germline V gene encodes CDR1 SNHLY and CDR2 FYNNEI. V was shortened by 7 bases and J by 5 bases, with 15 bases between the two germline ends. For the CDR3, the DNA is TGTGCCAGCAAGGACATAACCGGGCATAATTCACCCCTCCACTTT. Translation: CASKDITGHNSPLHF.